The following is a TCR beta chain sequence with its context. There is no known antigen for this receptor. Per-base quality was not reported, and no clone a single base away is much larger than it. The sample belongs to a study of Ad26.COV2.S vaccination and SARS-CoV-2 variants (dated by TCRdb to the early 2020s). Regarding the research as a whole: Vaccine-arm donors were drawn from COV1001, a multicentre, randomized, double-blind, placebo-controlled phase I-IIa trial of Ad26.COV2.S in healthy adults. Ad26.COV2.S was administered intramuscularly at a dose of 5x10^10 or 1x10^11 viral particles, either as one shot or as two shots given 56 days apart. The specificity and breadth of SARS-CoV-2-reactive T cell receptors after Ad26.COV2.S vaccination were assessed by TCRbeta repertoire sequencing. Trial participants were randomized into five groups of five: low-dose or high-dose Ad26.COV2.S given once or twice, or placebo on both occasions. A total of approximately 30 samples were included in the TCR-sequenced set, comprising 19 Ad26.COV2.S vaccine recipients, 5 placebo recipients and 8 SARS-CoV-2 convalescent individuals. Investigators remained blinded to trial group allocation during experiments and outcome assessment.

Findings and caveats that apply to the study as a whole: Vaccine and placebo recipients had similar non-spike TCR breadth, a finding consistent with the vaccine containing only spike. The study lacked the statistical power to compare responses across vaccine doses or regimens. After vaccination, substantial breadth of spike-specific CD8+ and CD4+ T cell responses was reported. Ad26.COV2.S recipients had higher spike-specific TCR breadth than placebo recipients (P = 0.0014). The authors noted that the TCR breadth and depth analyses may have underestimated total T cell responses.

The V end gives up 6 bases and the J end 2 bases, leaving 7 bases in the junction not matched to a gene. CDR1 SGHTA and CDR2 FQGNSA are derived from the germline V gene. The CDR3 runs 15 amino acids, cysteine and phenylalanine included. Here the CDR3 DNA is all that survives: 45 bases in frame from base 1. The immunoSEQ Assay was the method used to sequence TCRbeta CDR3 regions. After extraction, genomic DNA underwent amplification by bias-controlled multiplex PCR, followed by high-throughput sequencing. In the source study's methods: To quantify the absolute abundance of each unique TCRbeta CDR3 region, sequences were collapsed and filtered. T cell fraction was estimated by normalization of TCRbeta template counts to usable DNA, with usable DNA being measured through amplification of reference genes present in all nucleated cells. Repertoire TCRs were annotated as SARS-CoV-2-specific when V gene, CDR3 amino acid sequence and J gene were exactly matched to a known reactive TCR set. The reference SARS-CoV-2 TCR set was obtained from MIRA and was filtered for enrichment in COVID-19-positive ImmuneCODE repertoires, whereby public or cross-reactive TCRs were removed. Based on the MIRA antigens, annotated TCRs were further analysed at the level of specific ORF or position within ORF. Breadth was defined as annotated unique rearrangements over total unique productive rearrangements; depth was the summed frequency of those rearrangements. Two-sided Wilcoxon rank-sum tests were used to compare TCR breadth between groups. The source is immuneACCESS, and TCRdb retained only in-frame sequences with V and J called. Part of the clones is not carried over; for the studies checked, unresolved V genes explain less than half of this, and the remainder is unexplained. V, J and clone size are those of that table, while D and trimming were read from the DNA. The sample table contains around 500,000 clones; only one count was recorded for roughly 87% of them. Over 1.5% of the sample lies in the top ten.

In the paper's terms, the treatment or condition label means: roughly 18 received Ad26.COV2.S at low or high dose, single or two shots; about 5 received placebo; per-sample allocation not given. For vaccine and placebo recipients, repertoires were sequenced using samples collected on day 63 after the first injection. Cohort 1b enrolled some 25 adults aged 18-55 years at a single site in Boston, USA, between 29 July and 7 August 2020. Ad26.COV2.S was a replication-incompetent adenovirus type 26 vector expressing a prefusion-stabilized SARS-CoV-2 spike protein from the original Wuhan strain. The source was peripheral blood, collected in a trial of Ad26.COV2.S vaccine versus placebo. The TCR was taken from a person between 18 and 60 years old who received the Ad26.COV2.S COVID-19 vaccine or a placebo. The chain links TRBV7-2 with TRBJ2-3; TRBD2 agrees with 8 junctional bases. The sequence in DNA is TGTGCCAGCAGTCGGGGGGGCCCGGACACAGATACGCAGTATTTT. The resulting protein is CASSRGGPDTDTQYF.